Given below is one TCR beta chain in context. Its antigen specificity is not known. No quality values exist for individual bases; no much larger clone is one base distant. TCRbeta CDR3 regions were amplified from genomic DNA using the immunoSEQ Assay, a bias-controlled multiplex PCR. The source study handled its data this way. The number of nucleated cells in each sample was estimated by amplification of reference gene primers within the assay. To quantify the absolute abundance of each unique TCRbeta CDR3 rearrangement, sequence reads were collapsed and filtered. For each sample, productive Simpson clonality was calculated as the square root of Simpson's diversity index over productive rearrangements. The source is immuneACCESS, and TCRdb retained only in-frame sequences with V and J called. Part of the clones is not carried over; for the studies checked, unresolved V genes explain less than half of this, and the remainder is unexplained. V, J and clone size were drawn from that table, and D and trimming were deduced from the DNA. Across this sample there are under 150,000 clones, with roughly 84% seen only once. The ten biggest clones cover about 5.5% of the sample.

CDR1 and CDR2, per the germline V gene, are MNHEY and SVGAGI. V loses 5 bases of germline sequence and J loses 4 bases, and the interval between the two ends is 17 bases. The CDR3 holds 15 amino acids from the cysteine to the phenylalanine. Of all the DNA, just the CDR3 is kept, 45 bases in frame from base 1. This specimen belongs to a study of blood T cell repertoires in COVID-19 (dated by TCRdb to about 2020). With respect to the entire study: Collaborator samples came from the United States, Italy and Spain and covered acute and convalescent phases of COVID-19. The prospective study material was composed of cDNA or gDNA derived from T cells, B-cell-depleted T cells, or PBMCs. The dataset comprised deeply sampled blood TCRbeta repertoires from subjects exposed to, actively infected with, or recovered from COVID-19. A freely available public database, intended as a resource for researchers studying the immune response to SARS-CoV-2, is where the repertoires were released. The samples were drawn from two sources: the first 160 participants of the ongoing ImmuneRACE study, and about 1,300 subjects contributed by 6 global collaborators. A de-identified subject ID, COVID-19 status, age in years and sex were almost always included in the sample metadata. HLA class I and class II types, where available, came from metadata supplied by the sample provider rather than from assay-based typing.

In the prospective study, participants were roughly 18 to 95 years old, resided in 20 to 30 geographic areas of the United States, and were enrolled through a virtual design. In the prospective study, participants were assigned to cohorts based on the clinical history participants reported in a screening survey and a study questionnaire. Mobile phlebotomists in the prospective study collected whole blood, serum and a nasopharyngeal or oropharyngeal swab from every participant. Additional blood draws and questionnaires over an approximately two-month period could optionally be provided by prospective study participants. Blood samples from the prospective study were shipped frozen or at room temperature prior to DNA extraction. General conclusions and limits of the study: Clinical and demographic metadata were provided uncurated, with the amount varying by source and participant.

The specimen was PBMCs or T cells enriched from blood (not recorded which). This TCR was recovered from a middle-aged man with acute COVID-19. The rearranged chain carries TRBV6-5 and TRBJ1-2; a weak D assignment points to TRBD1 (6 bases agree). The sequence in DNA is TGTGCCAGCAGTAGCCGTGACGTCAGGGGCTATGGCTACACCTTC. Translated, it gives CASSSRDVRGYGYTF.